This TCR beta chain derives from a study of cytomegalovirus exposure and HLA in healthy donors. Across the whole study: Early on, a data release was issued that held some 91 million unique TCRs from HLA-typed donors.

13 Jbeta primers and 60 Vbeta primers were used for the PCR. TCRdb's table, derived via immunoSEQ multiplex PCR, lists solely in-frame clones and lacks some. The sample consists of roughly 250,000 clones, about four fifths of them appearing once. This CDR3 spans 13 amino acids. Looked up from germline, CDR1 is MDHEN and CDR2 is SYDVKM. Trimming shortened V by 8 bases and J by 4 bases, and 14 bases separated the two germline ends. General observations from the study: Approximately 17,000 TCR beta sequences were associated with HLA alleles at 0.05 false discovery rate in a later analysis. In a later analysis, TCR beta V- and J-gene trimming showed a link to a missense DCLRE1C variant.

Comments on this clone: Its antigen remains unidentified.

The specimen sequenced was PBMCs. The sequence was collected from a woman aged 40-49 years in good health and CMV-seropositive. The V call is TRBV28, the J call TRBJ2-5, with D tentatively TRBD2 (6 bases). CDR3 DNA: TGTGCCAGCCAGGAGGGGTTTCGAGAGACCCAGTACTTC. Translating it yields CASQEGFRETQYF.